What follows are 6 T cell receptor beta chains derived from one specimen sequenced in a study of blood T cell repertoires in COVID-19. Assay used: immunoSEQ multiplex PCR; TCRdb lists only in-frame clones, some missing. The sample carries under 200,000 clones, more than 65% recorded once. The sample consisted of PBMCs or T cells enriched from blood (not recorded which). The origin of the receptors is a woman aged 40 to 50 with acute COVID-19.

The chain has TRBV6-2 or TRBV6-3 and TRBJ2-1; no firm D call. The germline gives CDR1 MNHEY, CDR2 SVGEGT. V lost 6 bases, J lost 9 bases, and 15 bases lay in between. The CDR3 length is 13 residues. The CDR3 spells CASSQLRMVEQFF. The DNA for the CDR3 is TGTGCCAGCAGCCAACTAAGAATGGTTGAGCAGTTCTTC.

The sample holds one count of this clone. The gene calls are TRBV24-1 and TRBJ2-7, with a possible D match to TRBD1 (5 bases). The CDR3 loop spans 19 amino acids. Germline CDR1 and CDR2: KGHDR and SFDVKD. V was clipped by 4 bases and J by 6 bases, with 30 bases between them. In DNA form, the CDR3 reads TGTGCCACCAGTGACCCCTCTCTTTCCAATCAGGGTCATGGGGCCGAGCAGTACTTC. Amino acid sequence: CATSDPSLSNQGHGAEQYF.

The chain recombines TRBV2 with TRBJ2-3; D is possibly TRBD1 (6 bases). V was pared by 4 bases and J by 4 bases, with 15 bases between. The CDR3 extends over 15 amino acids. Per the germline V gene, CDR1 is SNHLY and CDR2 is FYNNEI. The CDR3 is CASSAQQGSPDTQYF. CDR3 nucleotides: TGTGCCAGCAGTGCCCAGCAGGGGAGTCCAGATACGCAGTATTTT.

The chain joins TRBV9 to TRBJ1-1; weak D call: TRBD1 (6 bases). V was pared by 0 bases and J by 4 bases, with 10 bases between. Germline CDR1 is SGDLS and CDR2 is YYNGEE. This CDR3 spans 14 amino acids. DNA of the CDR3: TGTGCCAGCAGCGTAGATCAGGGGAGCACTGAAGCTTTCTTT. It specifies CASSVDQGSTEAFF.

This clone is a singleton in its sample. V usage is TRBV6-5 and J usage is TRBJ1-6; TRBD1 agrees at 8 bases. The V gene end was trimmed by 0 bases and the J gene end by 9 bases; junction bases not matched to a gene: 4. The CDR3 is made up of 15 amino acids. Germline V CDR1 and CDR2: MNHEY, SVGAGI. CDR3 loop: CASSYSGQVSSPLHF. Here the CDR3 DNA reads TGTGCCAGCAGTTACTCGGGACAGGTCTCTTCACCCCTCCACTTT.

The chain joins TRBV2 to TRBJ1-2, with 8 bases lining up with TRBD1. V was pared by 2 bases and J by 0 bases, with 11 bases of the junction left unmatched. Per the germline V gene, CDR1 is SNHLY and CDR2 is FYNNEI. There are 18 residues in the CDR3. The CDR3 region is CASSENNWGTGANYGYTF. The DNA of the CDR3 is TGTGCCAGCAGTGAAAATAACTGGGGGACAGGAGCTAACTATGGCTACACCTTC.